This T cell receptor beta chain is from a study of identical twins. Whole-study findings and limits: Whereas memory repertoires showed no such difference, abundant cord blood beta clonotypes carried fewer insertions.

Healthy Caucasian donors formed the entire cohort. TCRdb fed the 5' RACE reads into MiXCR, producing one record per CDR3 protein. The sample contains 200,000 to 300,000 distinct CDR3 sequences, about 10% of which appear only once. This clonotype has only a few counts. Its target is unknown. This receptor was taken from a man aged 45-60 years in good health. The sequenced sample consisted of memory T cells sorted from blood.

The CDR3 loop is CASSPPGGRGLPYSGGELFF. The CDR3 DNA is TGTGCCAGCAGCCCCCCTGGGGGAAGGGGACTCCCATACTCAGGAGGGGAGCTGTTTTTT. The chain has TRBV11-2 and TRBJ2-2, with D possibly matching TRBD2 (6 bases). Trimming removed 5 bases from V and 8 bases from J, with 33 bases in between. Per germline, CDR1 SGHAT and CDR2 FQNNGV. The CDR3 length is 20 residues.